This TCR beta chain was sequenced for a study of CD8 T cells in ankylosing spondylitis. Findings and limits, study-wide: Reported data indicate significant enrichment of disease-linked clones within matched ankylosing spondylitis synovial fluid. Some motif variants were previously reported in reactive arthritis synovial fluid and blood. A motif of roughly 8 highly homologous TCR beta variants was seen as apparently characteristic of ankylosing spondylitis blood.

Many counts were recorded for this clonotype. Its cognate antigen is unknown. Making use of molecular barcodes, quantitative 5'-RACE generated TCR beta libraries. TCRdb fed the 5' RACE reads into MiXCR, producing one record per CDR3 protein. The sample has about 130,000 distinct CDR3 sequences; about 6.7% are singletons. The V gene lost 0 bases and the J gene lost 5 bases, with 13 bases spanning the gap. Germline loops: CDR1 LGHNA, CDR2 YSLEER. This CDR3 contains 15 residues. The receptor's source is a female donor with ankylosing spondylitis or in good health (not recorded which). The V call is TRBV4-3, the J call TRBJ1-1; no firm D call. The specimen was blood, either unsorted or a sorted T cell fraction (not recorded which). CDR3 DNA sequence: TGCGCCAGCAGCCAAGATGAAGGGAGGGATACTGAAGCTTTCTTT. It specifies CASSQDEGRDTEAFF.